These T cell receptor beta chains were read from a single sample in a study of beta chain features in type 1 diabetes. Measured with immunoSEQ multiplex PCR; TCRdb has only the in-frame clones, and not every one. Among 300,000 to 450,000 clones, around 12% were seen once, and the ten largest hold 0.0085% to 0.012%. Material: naive CD4+ T cells from blood. Every receptor here comes from a woman under 30 with type 1 diabetes. Both conserved end residues are part of each CDR3. Each record gives: D gene, clone size, J gene, V gene, CDR3 DNA, CDR3 protein. D genes are given only for firm matches. Some rows have no size entry. The others give once, few or many, or a class for an expanded clone.

TRBD1	-	TRBJ1-5	TRBV19	TGTGCCAGTAGTGCCGGGACAGGAGGTTATCAGCCCCAGCATTTT	CASSAGTGGYQPQHF
-	-	TRBJ2-3	TRBV14	TGTGCCAGCAGTCAGGGACTGGATACGCAGTATTTT	CASSQGLDTQYF
TRBD1	-	TRBJ2-5	TRBV9	TGTGCCAGCAGCGGGACAGGGGAGACCCAGTACTTC	CASSGTGETQYF
TRBD2	-	TRBJ2-5	TRBV30	TGTGCCTGGATGGTAGCGGGAGGGCCTCTCGGAGAGACCCAGTACTTC	CAWMVAGGPLGETQYF
-	-	TRBJ2-5	TRBV19	TGTGCCAGTACCCCGGGACAAAAAGGAGAGACCCAGTACTTC	CASTPGQKGETQYF
TRBD1	few	TRBJ1-2	TRBV29-1	TGCAGCGTTGACCCCGGGGGACAGGGGATCTATGGCTACACCTTC	CSVDPGGQGIYGYTF
-	-	TRBJ2-7	TRBV2	TGTGCCAGCAGTGGAGACAGTTACGAGCAGTACTTC	CASSGDSYEQYF
TRBD2	-	TRBJ2-7	TRBV14	TGTGCCAGCTCTAGCGGAGGCTACGAGCAGTACTTC	CASSSGGYEQYF
TRBD2	-	TRBJ2-7	TRBV9	TGTGCCAGCAGCCCGGGACTAGCGGCCCAAAACGAGCAGTACTTC	CASSPGLAAQNEQYF
-	few	TRBJ1-3	TRBV27	TGTGCCAGCAGTTTAAGGGGGTCTGGAAACACCATATATTTT	CASSLRGSGNTIYF
-	-	TRBJ1-4	TRBV7-2	TGTGCCAGCAGCTCCTCCGGGGCTAATGAAAAACTGTTTTTT	CASSSSGANEKLFF
-	-	TRBJ2-7	TRBV7-2	TGTGCCAGCAGCTTAGTTCTGGCCCAGGAGCAGTACTTC	CASSLVLAQEQYF
-	few	TRBJ2-7	TRBV30	TGTGCCTGGAGTGAGGTAAGACGCGGCTCCTACGAGCAGTACTTC	CAWSEVRRGSYEQYF
TRBD1	-	TRBJ1-2	TRBV7-2	TGTGCCAGCAGCGGTGGACAGGATTATGGAGGCTACACCTTC	CASSGGQDYGGYTF
-	-	TRBJ2-3	TRBV7-2	TGTGCCAGCAGCCATGGGCCCGATACGCAGTATTTT	CASSHGPDTQYF
-	few	TRBJ2-7	TRBV4-2	TGTGCCAGCAGCCAAGATCGAGCCTACGAGCAGTACTTC	CASSQDRAYEQYF
-	-	TRBJ2-4	TRBV2	TGTGCCAGCGCGGGGGCAGGGCGCAAAAACATTCAGTACTTC	CASAGAGRKNIQYF
TRBD2	-	TRBJ2-1	TRBV14	TGTGCCAGCAGCCCAAAGCACCGGACTAGCGGGAGAAATGAGCAGTTCTTC	CASSPKHRTSGRNEQFF
TRBD2	-	TRBJ2-7	TRBV2	TGTGCCAGCAGCCTAGCGGGACCCTACGAGCAGTACTTC	CASSLAGPYEQYF
-	few	TRBJ1-1	TRBV7-7	TGTGCTAGCAGCTTAGGACAAGGCACTGAAGCTTTCTTT	CASSLGQGTEAFF
-	few	TRBJ2-2	TRBV5-1	TGCGCCAGCAGTTCCGGTCCCCCCGGGGAGCTGTTTTTT	CASSSGPPGELFF
TRBD2	-	TRBJ2-7	TRBV4-3	TGCGCCAGCAGCCAAGTCCTAGGCGGGAGGGCCCTCGAGCAGTACTTC	CASSQVLGGRALEQYF
TRBD1	few	TRBJ1-2	TRBV2	TGTGCCAGCAGCGGGATGGAGGGGGCTTTAGGCTACACCTTC	CASSGMEGALGYTF
-	-	TRBJ1-1	TRBV7-9	TGTGCCAGCAGCTTAGCTATAACGGAGAGAGCTTTCTTT	CASSLAITERAFF
-	-	TRBJ2-3	TRBV30	TGTGCCTGGGCGGGTCGGGGCACAGATACGCAGTATTTT	CAWAGRGTDTQYF
-	-	TRBJ2-4	TRBV11-1	TGTGCCAGCAGCTTAGAGTCAGGGGTGAAAAACATTCAGTACTTC	CASSLESGVKNIQYF
-	few	TRBJ1-5	TRBV7-2	TGTGCCAGCAGCCAGGATAGCAATCAGCCCCAGCATTTT	CASSQDSNQPQHF
-	few	TRBJ2-7	TRBV7-3	TGTGCCAGCAGCCGCGGACAGACCTACGAGCAGTACTTC	CASSRGQTYEQYF
-	few	TRBJ2-7	TRBV2	TGTGCCAGCAGTGAATTCCCCGTCGACGAGCAGTACTTC	CASSEFPVDEQYF
TRBD1	-	TRBJ2-3	TRBV28	TGTGCCAGCAGTCGGGACAGCGCAGATACGCAGTATTTT	CASSRDSADTQYF
-	-	TRBJ1-1	TRBV30	TGTGCCTGGAGTGGGGTGCAGGGGAATTCAGCTTTCTTT	CAWSGVQGNSAFF
-	few	TRBJ1-2	TRBV13	TGTGCCAGCAGCTTCGGACAGACCGGGGGCTACACCTTC	CASSFGQTGGYTF
-	few	TRBJ2-5	TRBV7-2	TGTGCCAGCAGCTTAGCCTGGGGGGCGGGAGAGGGAGAGACCCAGTACTTC	CASSLAWGAGEGETQYF
-	few	TRBJ1-2	TRBV29-1	TGCAGCGTTGAAGCGTATGGCTACACCTTC	CSVEAYGYTF
TRBD1	-	TRBJ2-7	TRBV30	TGTGCCTGGAGTGTCGGGACAGGAGGGGAGCAGTACTTC	CAWSVGTGGEQYF
-	few	TRBJ1-1	TRBV28	TGTGCCAGCAGCCCAAGACCAGGGACTGAAGCTTTCTTT	CASSPRPGTEAFF
TRBD1	few	TRBJ1-2	TRBV28	TGTGCCAGCAGTTCCCCGGGACAGATTAACTATGGCTACACCTTC	CASSSPGQINYGYTF
-	-	TRBJ2-5	TRBV10-3	TGTGCCATCAGTGAGTCGGTACTTGAAGAGACCCAGTACTTC	CAISESVLEETQYF
TRBD1	few	TRBJ2-7	TRBV15	TGTGCCACCAGCGGACAGACAGGGGCCTACGAGCAGTACTTC	CATSGQTGAYEQYF
TRBD2	-	TRBJ2-1	TRBV6-5	TGTGCCAGCAGGGACTCGAGCGGGGGGAAGTTCTTC	CASRDSSGGKFF